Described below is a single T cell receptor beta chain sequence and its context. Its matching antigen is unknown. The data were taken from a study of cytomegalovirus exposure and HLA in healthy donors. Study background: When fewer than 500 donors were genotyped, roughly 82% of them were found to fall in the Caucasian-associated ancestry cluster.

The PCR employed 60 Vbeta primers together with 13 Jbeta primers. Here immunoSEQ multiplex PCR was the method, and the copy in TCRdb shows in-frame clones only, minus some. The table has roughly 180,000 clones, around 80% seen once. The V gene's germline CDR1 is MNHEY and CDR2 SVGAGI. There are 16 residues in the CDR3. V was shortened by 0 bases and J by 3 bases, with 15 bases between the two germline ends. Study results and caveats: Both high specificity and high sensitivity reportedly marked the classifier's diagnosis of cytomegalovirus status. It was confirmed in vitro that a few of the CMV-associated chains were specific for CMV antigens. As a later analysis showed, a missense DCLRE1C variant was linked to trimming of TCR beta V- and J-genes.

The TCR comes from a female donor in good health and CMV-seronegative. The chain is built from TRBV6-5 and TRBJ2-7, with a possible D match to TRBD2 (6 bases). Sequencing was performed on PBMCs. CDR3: CASSYSISGGIYEQYF. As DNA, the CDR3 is TGTGCCAGCAGTTACTCAATTAGCGGAGGGATCTACGAGCAGTACTTC.